This T cell receptor (beta chain) was documented in a study of CD8 T cells in ankylosing spondylitis. General observations from the study: Disease-linked clones reportedly concentrated significantly in matched ankylosing spondylitis synovial fluid. In the blood and synovial fluid of reactive arthritis, some motif variants had been previously reported.

The CDR3 has 14 residues. Trimming took 9 bases from V and 10 from J, leaving 24 bases between them. CDR1 and CDR2 from the germline V gene are ENHRY and SYGVKD. Scientists made TCR beta libraries using quantitative 5'-RACE with molecular barcodes. Using its own MiXCR run on the 5' RACE reads, TCRdb lists one record per CDR3 protein. The sample lists about 320,000 distinct CDR3 sequences, 9.5% to 13% occurring once. The sample holds many counts of this clonotype. The antigen is not known. The TCR originated in a female donor with ankylosing spondylitis or in good health (not recorded which). Sequencing was performed on blood, either unsorted or a sorted T cell fraction (not recorded which). The chain links TRBV10-3 to TRBJ2-5, with D perhaps matching TRBD2 (6 bases). The CDR3 here is CAISPGTPYLGQYF. Here the CDR3 DNA reads TGTGCCATTAGTCCCGGGACTCCCTATTTGGGCCAGTACTTC.